Listed below are T cell receptor beta chains from one sample, sequenced in a study of cytomegalovirus exposure and HLA in healthy donors. Assay used: immunoSEQ multiplex PCR; TCRdb lists only in-frame clones, some missing. The data show around 70,000 clones, with more than 55% seen just once and roughly 4.5% held by the top ten. Sequenced input: PBMCs. The receptors were gathered from a man in his sixties in good health and CMV-seropositive. CDR3s include the opening cysteine and the closing phenylalanine or tryptophan.

TRBJ2-5,TRBV7-9,CASSTDRFGQETQYF
TRBJ1-4,TRBV5-5,CASSPLRAGELTNEKLFF
TRBJ2-7,TRBV6-1,CASSEPGTISYEQYF
TRBJ2-6,TRBV30,CAWSPRGYGANVLTF
TRBJ2-7,TRBV7-3,CASSLTGLTEQYF
TRBJ2-5,TRBV25-1,CASSEFSSGSYQETQYF
TRBJ1-1,TRBV7-9,CASSRGQNTEAFF
TRBJ2-5,TRBV29-1,CSVRTSGGWETQYF
TRBJ2-7,TRBV6-6,CASSPSPDSSYEQYF
TRBJ1-5,TRBV27,CASSLNKAGQPQHF
TRBJ2-2,TRBV4-1,CASSQDETRPFANTGELFF
TRBJ1-1,TRBV18,CASSPPQGRSTEAFF
TRBJ2-7,TRBV19,CASSIQGSSPTFSYEQYF
TRBJ1-2,TRBV19,CASSPIPGAAGYTF
TRBJ2-3,TRBV18,CASSPRAGQARTDTQYF
TRBJ2-7,TRBV6-5,CASSYRDRGFEQYF
TRBJ2-1,TRBV5-1,CASSILERNEQFF
TRBJ2-2,TRBV7-9,CASSLPSRANTGELFF
TRBJ1-1,TRBV19,CASSIDRGADEAFF
TRBJ2-2,TRBV7-9,CASSLVRDTGELFF
TRBJ1-1,TRBV4-1,CASSQVGTGGMNTEAFF
TRBJ1-2,TRBV19,CASSPWDRESYTF
TRBJ1-2,TRBV6-6,CASSYPGVGGYTF
TRBJ1-5,TRBV6-5,CASSYSTRAGQPQHF
TRBJ1-5,TRBV6-1,CASSLRDRGFQPQHF
TRBJ2-5,TRBV7-2,CASSLGLAGPQETQYF
TRBJ1-3,TRBV19,CASSKTETYGSGGNTIYF
TRBJ2-3,TRBV30,CAWSGARGIADTQYF
TRBJ2-7,TRBV4-1,CASSQLAGALYEQYF